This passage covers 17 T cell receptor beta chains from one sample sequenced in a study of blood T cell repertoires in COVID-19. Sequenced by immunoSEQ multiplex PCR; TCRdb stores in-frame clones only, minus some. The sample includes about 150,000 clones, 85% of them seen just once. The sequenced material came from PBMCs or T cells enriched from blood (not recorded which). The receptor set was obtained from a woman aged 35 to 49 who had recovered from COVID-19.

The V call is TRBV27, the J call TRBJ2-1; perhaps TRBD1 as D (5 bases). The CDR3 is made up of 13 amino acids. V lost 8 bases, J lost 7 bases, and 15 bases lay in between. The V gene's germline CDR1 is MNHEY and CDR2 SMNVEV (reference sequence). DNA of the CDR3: TGTGCCAGCGGCCTAGACAGATTGAATGAGCAGTTCTTC. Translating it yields CASGLDRLNEQFF.

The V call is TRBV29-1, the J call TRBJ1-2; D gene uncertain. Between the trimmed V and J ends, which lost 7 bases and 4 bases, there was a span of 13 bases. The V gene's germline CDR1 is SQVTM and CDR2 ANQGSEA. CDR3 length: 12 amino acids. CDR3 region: CSAGGGFYGYTF. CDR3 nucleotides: TGCAGCGCCGGTGGCGGATTCTATGGCTACACCTTC.

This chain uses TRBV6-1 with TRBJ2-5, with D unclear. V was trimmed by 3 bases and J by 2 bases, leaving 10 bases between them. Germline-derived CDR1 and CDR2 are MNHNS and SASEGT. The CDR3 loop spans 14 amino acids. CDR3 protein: CASSESWAQETQYF. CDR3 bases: TGTGCCAGCAGTGAGTCCTGGGCTCAAGAGACCCAGTACTTC.

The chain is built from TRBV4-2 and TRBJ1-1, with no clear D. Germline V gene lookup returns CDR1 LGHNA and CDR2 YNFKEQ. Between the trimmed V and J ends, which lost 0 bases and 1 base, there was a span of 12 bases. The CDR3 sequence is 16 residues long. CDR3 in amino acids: CASSQDPRQSNTEAFF. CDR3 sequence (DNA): TGTGCCAGCAGCCAAGATCCCCGCCAGTCGAACACTGAAGCTTTCTTT.

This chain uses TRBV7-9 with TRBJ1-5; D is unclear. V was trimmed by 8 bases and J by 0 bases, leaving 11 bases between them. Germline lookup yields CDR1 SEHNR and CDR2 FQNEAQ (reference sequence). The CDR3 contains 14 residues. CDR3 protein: CASGREHSNQPQHF. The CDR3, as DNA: TGTGCCAGCGGGAGGGAACATAGCAATCAGCCCCAGCATTTT.

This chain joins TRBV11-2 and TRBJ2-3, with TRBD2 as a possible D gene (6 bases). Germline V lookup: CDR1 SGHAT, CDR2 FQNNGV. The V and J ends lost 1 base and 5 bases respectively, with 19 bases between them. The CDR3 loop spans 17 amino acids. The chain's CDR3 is CASSLGVGRDPLDTQYF. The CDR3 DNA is TGTGCCAGCAGCTTAGGGGTGGGGCGGGACCCACTAGATACGCAGTATTTT.

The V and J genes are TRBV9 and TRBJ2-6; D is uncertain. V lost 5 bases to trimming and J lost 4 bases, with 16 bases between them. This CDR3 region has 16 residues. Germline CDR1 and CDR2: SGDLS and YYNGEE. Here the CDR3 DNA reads TGTGCCAGCAGTCACTCGTCCGTATCGGGGGCCAACGTCCTGACTTTC. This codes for CASSHSSVSGANVLTF.

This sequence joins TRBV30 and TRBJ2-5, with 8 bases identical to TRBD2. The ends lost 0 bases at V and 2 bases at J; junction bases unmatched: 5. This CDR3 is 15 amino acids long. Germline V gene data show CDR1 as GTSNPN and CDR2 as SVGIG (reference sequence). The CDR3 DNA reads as TGTGCCTGGAGTGTAGTACTAGCGGTACAAGAGACCCAGTACTTC. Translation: CAWSVVLAVQETQYF.

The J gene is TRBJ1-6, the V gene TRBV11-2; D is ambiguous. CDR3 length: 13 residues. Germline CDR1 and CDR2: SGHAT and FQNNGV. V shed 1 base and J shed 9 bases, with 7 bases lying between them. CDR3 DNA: TGTGCCAGCAGCTTAGGTTGGGCTTCACCCCTCCACTTT. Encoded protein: CASSLGWASPLHF.

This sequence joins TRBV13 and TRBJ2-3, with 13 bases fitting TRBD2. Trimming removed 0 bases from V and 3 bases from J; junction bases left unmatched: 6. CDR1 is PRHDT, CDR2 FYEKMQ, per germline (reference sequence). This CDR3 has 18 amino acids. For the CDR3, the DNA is TGTGCCAGCAGCTTAGGTGGACTAGCGGGAGAACGTACAGATACGCAGTATTTT. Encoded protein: CASSLGGLAGERTDTQYF.

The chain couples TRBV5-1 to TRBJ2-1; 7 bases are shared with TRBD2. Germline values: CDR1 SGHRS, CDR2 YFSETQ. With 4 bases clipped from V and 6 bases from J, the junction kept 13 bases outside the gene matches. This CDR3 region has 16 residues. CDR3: CASSATGGTTPNEQFF. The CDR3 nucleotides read TGCGCCAGCAGCGCAACGGGAGGCACTACGCCCAATGAGCAGTTCTTC.

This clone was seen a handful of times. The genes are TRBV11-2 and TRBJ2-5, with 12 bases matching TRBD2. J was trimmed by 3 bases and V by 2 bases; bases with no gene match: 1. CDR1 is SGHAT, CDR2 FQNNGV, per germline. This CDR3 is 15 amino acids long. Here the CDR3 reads CASSLWTSGKETQYF. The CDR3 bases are TGTGCCAGCAGCTTATGGACTAGCGGGAAAGAGACCCAGTACTTC.

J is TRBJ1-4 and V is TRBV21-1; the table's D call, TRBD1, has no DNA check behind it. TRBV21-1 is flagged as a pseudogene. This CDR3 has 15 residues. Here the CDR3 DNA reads TGTGCCAGCAGCAAAACATGGACAAGTCGTGAAAAACTGTTTTTT. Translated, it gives CASSKTWTSREKLFF.

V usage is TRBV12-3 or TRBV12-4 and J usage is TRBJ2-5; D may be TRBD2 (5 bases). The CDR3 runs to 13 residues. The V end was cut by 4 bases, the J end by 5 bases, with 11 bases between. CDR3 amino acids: CASSSVGVETQYF. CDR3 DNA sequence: TGTGCCAGCAGTTCGGTCGGGGTGGAGACCCAGTACTTC.

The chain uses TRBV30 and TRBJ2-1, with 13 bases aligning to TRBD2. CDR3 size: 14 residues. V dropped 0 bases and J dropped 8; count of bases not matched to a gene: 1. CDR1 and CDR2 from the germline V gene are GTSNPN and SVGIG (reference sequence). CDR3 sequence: CAWSVTSGRDEQFF. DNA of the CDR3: TGTGCCTGGAGTGTAACTAGCGGGAGGGATGAGCAGTTCTTC.

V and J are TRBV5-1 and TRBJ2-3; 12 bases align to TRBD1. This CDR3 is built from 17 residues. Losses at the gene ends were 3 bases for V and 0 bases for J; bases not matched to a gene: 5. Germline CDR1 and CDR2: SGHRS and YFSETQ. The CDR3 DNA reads TGCGCCAGCAGCTCCGGGACAGGGGGCCGTAGCACAGATACGCAGTATTTT. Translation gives CASSSGTGGRSTDTQYF. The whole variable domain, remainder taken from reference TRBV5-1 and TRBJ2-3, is KAGVTQTPRYLIKTRGQQVTLSCSPISGHRSVSWYQQTPGQGLQFLFEYFSETQRNKGNFPGRFSGRQFSNSRSEMNVSTLELGDSALYLCASSSGTGGRSTDTQYFGPGTRLTVL.

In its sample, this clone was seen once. Written as DNA, the CDR3 is TGTGCCAGCAGCTTGACTAGCGGGGCCCACAATGAGCAGTTCTTC. It is translated as CASSLTSGAHNEQFF. The gene calls are TRBV7-2 and TRBJ2-1; 11 nucleotides match TRBD2. This CDR3 contains 15 residues. The J segment lost 5 bases and the V segment lost 3 bases, leaving 3 bases of the junction unmatched. Germline CDR1 reads SGHTA; CDR2 reads FQGNSA.